This is a list of T cell receptor beta chains from one sample in a study of cytomegalovirus exposure and HLA in healthy donors. Libraries were prepared by immunoSEQ multiplex PCR; TCRdb keeps only in-frame clonotypes and omits some of them. The repertoire has fewer than 250,000 clones, around 80% of them found once; the top ten carry about 0.22%. Sequencing was carried out using PBMCs. These receptors were collected from a girl aged 2 to 9 in good health and CMV-seronegative. CDR3s include the opening cysteine and the closing phenylalanine or tryptophan. Fields, in order: V gene, CDR3 protein.

V: TRBV10-2; CDR3: CARYGRGREETQYF
V: TRBV27; CDR3: CASRARSTYEQYF
V: TRBV7-9; CDR3: CASSAGGPRQFF
V: TRBV27; CDR3: CASSKETSRYTDTQYF
V: TRBV6-1; CDR3: CASSARTGVNTEAFF
V: TRBV6-1; CDR3: CASSPLSGTEQFF
V: TRBV10-3; CDR3: CAISVSGDYEQYF
V: TRBV6-1; CDR3: CASSEADGGLNTEAFF
V: TRBV6-5; CDR3: CASSYGVTHEQYF
V: TRBV27; CDR3: CASRDIDGETAQFF
V: TRBV11-2; CDR3: CASSRDWRSGNTIYF
V: TRBV13; CDR3: CATRDGGPYNEQFF
V: TRBV7-9; CDR3: CASSLGGEGMNTEAFF
V: TRBV30; CDR3: CAWRETDQATRVLNTGELFF
V: TRBV28; CDR3: CASSPDWEKLFF
V: TRBV13; CDR3: CASSSPTAQETQYF
V: TRBV1; CDR3: CTSSQDPSGTTDTQYF
V: TRBV11-2; CDR3: CASSLSGQVQYF
V: TRBV6-1; CDR3: CASTFTGTSSNEQFF
V: TRBV9; CDR3: CASSVYSYGYTF
V: TRBV6-5; CDR3: CASSSGDTQYF
V: TRBV7-9; CDR3: CALGGVNIQYF
V: TRBV7-6; CDR3: CASSRRQGENQPQHF
V: TRBV15; CDR3: CATSREAGELVSGYTF
V: TRBV25-1; CDR3: CASSDRDSVTYEQYF
V: TRBV5-6; CDR3: CASSSLANTGELFF
V: TRBV5-1; CDR3: CASSLALNSYNEQFF
V: TRBV5-4; CDR3: CASSLGQRDYGYTF
V: TRBV10-3; CDR3: CATSLQGQENTGELFF
V: TRBV10-1; CDR3: CASRPGPAGGPDTQYF
V: TRBV5-1; CDR3: CASSLGLAGGPGEQYF
V: TRBV5-4; CDR3: CASSSQGATNEKLFF
V: TRBV4-1; CDR3: CASSQDGTGYNEQYF
V: TRBV10-2; CDR3: CASSEPGDRGVAFF
V: TRBV5-4; CDR3: CASSTAGVFGTDTQYF
V: TRBV2; CDR3: CASRGDSMNTEAFF
V: TRBV6-1; CDR3: CASSVPTVSYEQYF
V: TRBV7-7; CDR3: CASTKDWYYEQYF
V: TRBV11-2; CDR3: CASSLEAGRDTEAFF
V: TRBV11-3; CDR3: CASSLTGGLVYNEQFF
V: TRBV15; CDR3: CATSREAGTGYEQYF
V: TRBV7-6; CDR3: CASSLDSTRAQYF
V: TRBV30; CDR3: CAWSVSRLEGGMGSQPQHF
V: TRBV6-5; CDR3: CASTPQGGFTEAFF
V: TRBV10-3; CDR3: CAISDEGRTGELFF
V: TRBV11-2; CDR3: CASSPGTRGGEKLFF
V: TRBV7-2; CDR3: CASSTYNSPLHF
V: TRBV13; CDR3: CASSPTDTSYEQYF
V: TRBV2; CDR3: CASRGTEKQETQYF
V: TRBV5-6; CDR3: CASSFGETQYF
V: TRBV7-9; CDR3: CASSSRQGRSTEAFF
V: TRBV14; CDR3: CASSHLSSYNEQFF
V: TRBV28; CDR3: CASSLLDGYTF
V: TRBV30; CDR3: CAFSRDTNSYNEQFF
V: TRBV7-9; CDR3: CASSLGPLEQYF